This entry lists 29 T cell receptor beta chains sequenced from one sample in a study of T-cell reconstitution after alpha-beta-depleted transplantation in children. Unique molecular identifiers were built into the TCRbeta library. In TCRdb, the PCR reads were re-called with MiXCR into one record per CDR3 protein. The sample holds 450,000 to 600,000 distinct CDR3 sequences, around 16% seen once. The sample in question was PBMCs from the stem cell graft donor, obtained from the stem cell graft. The source is a human donor who donated a stem cell graft to a child with acute lymphoblastic leukemia.

V usage is TRBV7-9 and J usage is TRBJ2-1; TRBD1 or TRBD2 may be the D gene (6 bases each). V lost 1 base and J lost 6, with 13 bases in between. Germline V gene data show CDR1 as SEHNR and CDR2 as FQNEAQ (reference sequence). The CDR3 runs to 15 residues. CDR3 protein: CASSLVEGGGNEQFF. In nucleotides, the CDR3 is TGTGCCAGCAGCTTAGTTGAAGGAGGGGGCAATGAGCAGTTCTTC. Based on the CDR3 plus reference TRBV7-9 and TRBJ2-1, the full variable domain is DTGVSQNPRHKITKRGQNVTFRCDPISEHNRLYWYRQTLGQGPEFLTYFQNEAQLEKSRLLSDRFSAERPKGSFSTLEIQRTEQGDSAMYLCASSLVEGGGNEQFFGPGTRLTVL.

This clonotype showed up just a few times. The J gene is TRBJ1-5, the V gene TRBV5-6, with TRBD1 matching over 7 bases. The germline V gene has CDR1 SGHDT and CDR2 YYEEEE. Unmatched junction bases numbered 13, after V lost 5 bases and J lost 11 bases. This CDR3 comprises 14 residues. The CDR3: CASSYQGDRGAQHF. CDR3 sequence (DNA): TGTGCCAGCAGTTACCAGGGGGACCGAGGAGCCCAGCATTTT.

The chain has TRBV27 and TRBJ2-2; 8 bases match TRBD1. CDR1 MNHEY and CDR2 SMNVEV come from the germline V gene (reference sequence). This CDR3 is 16 amino acids long. The ends lost 8 bases at V and 7 bases at J; junction bases unmatched: 15. CDR3 coding DNA: TGTGCCAGCCGCCCCTTGGGCAGGGGGCGCGGCGGGGAGCTGTTTTTT. Amino acid sequence: CASRPLGRGRGGELFF.

This chain links TRBV6-5 with TRBJ2-2, with D possibly being TRBD1 (5 bases). Trimming stripped 3 bases from V and 2 bases from J, with 10 bases between. This CDR3 is 15 amino acids long. CDR1 and CDR2 from the germline V gene are MNHEY and SVGAGI. Here the CDR3 DNA reads TGTGCCAGCAGTTATTCTAGGGGTAACACCGGGGAGCTGTTTTTT. This sequence encodes CASSYSRGNTGELFF.

This clonotype was picked up many times. This chain uses TRBV6-1 with TRBJ2-2; TRBD2 is a possible D gene (6 bases). Trimming left V 6 bases short and J 1 base short, with 12 bases between. The CDR3 runs to 15 residues. Germline V gene lookup returns CDR1 MNHNS and CDR2 SASEGT. CDR3 bases: TGTGCCAGCAGCAGTAGCGGAGGGAACACCGGGGAGCTGTTTTTT. It codes for CASSSSGGNTGELFF.

In this sample, this clonotype turned up many times. This chain connects TRBV20-1 to TRBJ1-1, with 7 bases identical to TRBD1. Germline V gene sequence: CDR1 DFQATT, CDR2 SNEGSKA (reference sequence). V gave up 5 bases and J gave up 6 bases; unmatched junction bases: 9. This CDR3 region has 13 residues. The CDR3 loop is CSAGPGGLAEAFF. The CDR3 DNA follows: TGCAGTGCTGGGCCAGGGGGTTTGGCTGAAGCTTTCTTT.

J is TRBJ2-1 and V is TRBV6-1; 11 bases are a match to TRBD2. Germline trimming cut 7 bases from V and 6 bases from J; bases unmatched to any gene: 8. CDR1 is MNHNS and CDR2 is SASEGT in the germline V gene. This CDR3 is 15 amino acids long. The CDR3 loop is CASNVPGLAVNEQFF. The CDR3 DNA sequence: TGTGCCAGCAACGTCCCGGGACTAGCGGTCAATGAGCAGTTCTTC.

This clonotype has only a few counts. The chain joins TRBV29-1 to TRBJ1-2; no definite D call. Germline V gives CDR1 SQVTM, CDR2 ANQGSEA. Trimming shortened V by 4 bases and J by 0 bases, and 12 bases separated the two germline ends. This CDR3 has 14 amino acids. The CDR3 sequence: CSVVSGSSNYGYTF. The CDR3, as DNA: TGCAGCGTTGTGTCGGGCAGTTCTAACTATGGCTACACCTTC.

The chain couples TRBV24-1 to TRBJ2-1; TRBD2 might be the D (5 bases). V was shortened by 3 bases and J by 15 bases, with 20 bases between the two germline ends. CDR1 and CDR2 from the germline V gene are KGHDR and SFDVKD. CDR3 size: 14 residues. CDR3 in DNA: TGTGCCACCAGTGATACAAGTGGACCGAGCGGTCGGTTCTTC. Translation gives CATSDTSGPSGRFF.

The chain uses TRBV30 and TRBJ2-7, with D hard to call. The CDR3 runs 13 residues. Germline V CDR1 and CDR2: GTSNPN, SVGIG (reference sequence). With 4 bases removed from V and 3 bases from J, the gap between germline ends came to 13 bases. Written as DNA, the CDR3 is TGTGCCTGGACCCTTCAAGGAGTCTACGAGCAGTACTTC. It is translated as CAWTLQGVYEQYF.

This clonotype was counted a few times. The V call is TRBV10-2, the J call TRBJ2-7; no definite D call. There are 14 residues in the CDR3. Between the trimmed V and J ends, which lost 11 bases and 2 bases, there was a span of 19 bases. Germline V gives CDR1 WSHSY, CDR2 SAAADI. The CDR3 sequence: CAGHLPGHTYEQYF. Here the CDR3 DNA reads TGCGCCGGCCACTTACCGGGCCACACCTACGAGCAGTACTTC.

The chain employs TRBV12-3 or TRBV12-4 and TRBJ1-5; no definite D call. CDR3 length: 13 residues. Trimming stripped 3 bases from V and 5 bases from J, with 8 bases between. CDR3 in DNA: TGTGCCAGCAGTTTTGGTACCCATCAGCCCCAGCATTTT. Amino acid sequence: CASSFGTHQPQHF.

This chain connects TRBV11-3 to TRBJ2-5, with 10 bases matching TRBD2. CDR1 and CDR2 (germline): SGHNT, YENEEA. The CDR3 runs to 15 residues. V lost 5 bases to trimming and J lost 2 bases; unmatched junction nucleotides: 5. The CDR3 region has the DNA TGTGCCAGCAGCCTAGCTAGCGGGGGACAAGAGACCCAGTACTTC. It translates to CASSLASGGQETQYF.

This chain links TRBV2 with TRBJ2-1; D might be TRBD1 or TRBD2, each matching 5 bases. The ends were cut back, 4 bases at V and 10 bases at J, with 23 bases in the middle. Germline V gene lookup returns CDR1 SNHLY and CDR2 FYNNEI. The length of the CDR3 is 16 residues. The CDR3 region has the DNA TGTGCCAGCAGTGCAGTTGGCAGGGAAGACGGCGGGGAGCAGTTCTTC. This gives the protein CASSAVGREDGGEQFF.

The chain couples TRBV21-1 to TRBJ2-7; no check of the table's D call, TRBD1, against the DNA was made. TRBV21-1 is annotated as a pseudogene. The CDR3 consists of 13 residues. The CDR3 bases are TGTGCCAGCAGCGGACGACAGGCCAGGAACGAAGACTTC. Its translation is CASSGRQARNEDF.

This clonotype was found a few times. The junction departs from the called germline gene at one end, perhaps through a read error. The chain carries TRBV11-2 and TRBJ2-1; D gene unclear. CDR3 length: 8 amino acids. Germline CDR1 SGHAT, CDR2 FQNNGV. CDR3 DNA: TGTGCCAGCAGCCGCTCAGTCTTC. Its translation: CASSRSVF.

The chain recombines TRBV7-9 with TRBJ2-7; no definite D call. Germline CDR1 and CDR2: SEHNR and FQNEAQ (reference sequence). V was shortened by 0 bases and J by 5 bases, with 11 bases between the two germline ends. This CDR3 has 14 amino acids. The DNA for the CDR3 is TGTGCCAGCAGCTTAGCGCCCCACCCCGACGAGCAGTACTTC. It encodes CASSLAPHPDEQYF.

The sample holds a few counts of this clonotype. The gene calls are TRBV14 and TRBJ2-1, with D unclear. The germline V gene encodes CDR1 SGHDN and CDR2 FVKESK. Between the trimmed V and J ends, which lost 0 bases and 4 bases, there was a span of 16 bases. The CDR3 extends over 17 amino acids. The CDR3 bases are TGTGCCAGCAGCCAAGATCGTTCGAGGACCTTTTACAATGAGCAGTTCTTC. As protein: CASSQDRSRTFYNEQFF.

The gene calls are TRBV15 and TRBJ1-5; D gene unclear. The germline V and J ends were trimmed by 1 base and 6 bases, with 10 bases remaining between them. Per germline, CDR1 LNHNV and CDR2 YYDKDF (reference sequence). The CDR3 spans 14 residues. CDR3 nucleotide sequence: TGTGCCACCAGCAGAGCCCGGGCTGGTCAGCCCCAGCATTTT. It is translated as CATSRARAGQPQHF.

The chain combines TRBV21-1 with TRBJ1-5. TRBV21-1 is listed as a pseudogene. The CDR3 spans 14 residues. The chain's CDR3 is CASSNREFHQPQHF. CDR3 nucleotides: TGTGCCAGCAGCAACAGAGAATTCCATCAGCCCCAGCATTTT.

The chain combines TRBV29-1 with TRBJ2-6; D is unclear. Germline values: CDR1 SQVTM, CDR2 ANQGSEA. CDR3 length: 13 amino acids. The germline V and J ends were trimmed by 3 bases and 0 bases, with 3 bases remaining between them. Here the CDR3 reads CSVDGSGANVLTF. In DNA, the CDR3 is TGCAGCGTTGACGGCTCTGGGGCCAACGTCCTGACTTTC.

This clonotype was seen only a few times. J is TRBJ2-1 and V is TRBV19; D might be TRBD2 (6 bases). CDR3 size: 13 residues. CDR1 and CDR2 (germline): LNHDA, SQIVND (reference sequence). Trimming removed 6 bases from V and 7 bases from J, with 13 bases in between. CDR3 loop: CASRGRGLNEQFF. CDR3 coding DNA: TGTGCCAGTAGGGGTCGGGGGTTGAATGAGCAGTTCTTC.

This clonotype was seen just once. The V gene is TRBV12-3 or TRBV12-4, the J gene TRBJ2-5; the D gene could be TRBD1 or TRBD2 (5 bases each). V lost 5 bases and J lost 0, with 16 bases in between. This CDR3 is built from 16 residues. CDR3: CASSGGVPGYQETQYF. The CDR3 DNA reads TGTGCCAGCAGTGGGGGAGTTCCGGGTTACCAAGAGACCCAGTACTTC.

This clonotype has at least ten counts. The V and J genes are TRBV7-2 and TRBJ2-1; the D is unclear. Germline V gene sequence: CDR1 SGHTA, CDR2 FQGNSA. V was clipped by 1 base and J by 0 bases, with 7 bases between them. The CDR3 extends over 15 amino acids. As DNA, the CDR3 is TGTGCCAGCAGCTTAGACGCGAGCTCCTACAATGAGCAGTTCTTC. This gives the protein CASSLDASSYNEQFF.

This sequence joins TRBV7-9 and TRBJ2-6; no definite D call. Per germline, CDR1 SEHNR and CDR2 FQNEAQ (reference sequence). V dropped 5 bases and J dropped 3 bases, with 14 bases sitting between them. The CDR3 has 16 amino acids. The CDR3 is CASSATLGYGANVLTF. The CDR3 nucleotides read TGTGCCAGCAGCGCGACCTTAGGGTATGGGGCCAACGTCCTGACTTTC. The whole variable domain, filled in from reference TRBV7-9 and TRBJ2-6, reads DTGVSQNPRHKITKRGQNVTFRCDPISEHNRLYWYRQTLGQGPEFLTYFQNEAQLEKSRLLSDRFSAERPKGSFSTLEIQRTEQGDSAMYLCASSATLGYGANVLTFGAGSRLTVL.

In this sample, this clonotype turned up a few times. This rearrangement joins TRBV24-1 to TRBJ1-2, with TRBD1 as a possible D gene (5 bases). Germline-derived CDR1 and CDR2 are KGHDR and SFDVKD. This CDR3 contains 13 residues. V lost 4 bases and J lost 8, with 13 bases in between. CDR3 in amino acids: CATSDITGDGYTF. CDR3 coding DNA: TGTGCCACCAGTGACATTACAGGTGACGGCTACACCTTC.

In the case of this clonotype: An end of the junction does not agree with germline; a read error may underlie this. The chain joins TRBV5-1 to TRBJ2-3; TRBD2 matches at 7 bases. CDR1 SGHRS and CDR2 YFSETQ come from the germline V gene. This CDR3 has 17 amino acids. The CDR3 sequence is CAISLRVGAGSTDTQYF. The CDR3 nucleotides are TGCGCCATCAGCCTCAGAGTTGGAGCGGGATCCACAGATACGCAGTATTTT. The variable domain in full, with the rest retrieved from reference TRBV5-1 and TRBJ2-3, is KAGVTQTPRYLIKTRGQQVTLSCSPISGHRSVSWYQQTPGQGLQFLFEYFSETQRNKGNFPGRFSGRQFSNSRSEMNVSTLELGDSALYLCAISLRVGAGSTDTQYFGPGTRLTVL.

The chain couples TRBV20-1 to TRBJ2-5; D is perhaps TRBD1 or TRBD2 (5 bases each). V was shortened by 0 bases and J by 9 bases, with 17 bases between the two germline ends. Germline CDR1 DFQATT, CDR2 SNEGSKA (reference sequence). The CDR3 is made up of 14 amino acids. CDR3 amino acids: CSARDTAGRAAQYF. As DNA, the CDR3 is TGCAGTGCTAGAGATACCGCGGGCAGGGCGGCCCAGTACTTC.

The genes are TRBV14 and TRBJ2-7; D is unclear. This CDR3 has 14 residues. Trimming removed 1 base from V and 1 base from J, with 8 bases in between. Germline V gene lookup returns CDR1 SGHDN and CDR2 FVKESK. The CDR3 bases are TGTGCCAGCAGCCAAGCTTGGGGATCCTACGAGCAGTACTTC. Its translation: CASSQAWGSYEQYF.